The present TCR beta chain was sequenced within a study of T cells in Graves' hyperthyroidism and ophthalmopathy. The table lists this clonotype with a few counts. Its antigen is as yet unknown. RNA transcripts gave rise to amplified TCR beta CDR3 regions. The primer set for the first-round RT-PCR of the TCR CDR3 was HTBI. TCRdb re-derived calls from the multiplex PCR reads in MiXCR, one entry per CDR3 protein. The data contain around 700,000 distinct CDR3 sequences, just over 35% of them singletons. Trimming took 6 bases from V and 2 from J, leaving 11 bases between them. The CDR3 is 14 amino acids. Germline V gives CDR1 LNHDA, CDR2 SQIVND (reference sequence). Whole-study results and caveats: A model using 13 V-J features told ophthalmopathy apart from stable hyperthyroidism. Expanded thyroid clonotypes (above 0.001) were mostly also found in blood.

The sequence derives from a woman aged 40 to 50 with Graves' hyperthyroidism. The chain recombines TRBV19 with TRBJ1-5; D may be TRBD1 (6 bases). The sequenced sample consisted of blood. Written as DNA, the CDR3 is TGTGCCAGTAGGGGGGGCTTGGGCAATCAGCCCCAGCATTTT. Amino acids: CASRGGLGNQPQHF.